This T cell receptor beta chain was recovered during a study of shared clonotypes between healthy human individuals. As for the study in general: The people who gave samples were a couple of women and three men aged 18 to 49.

Investigators divided CD4+ cells into CD45RA+ naive and CD45RA-negative memory subsets. On this clone: The antigen is unknown.

Study conclusions and caveats: Among non-shared clonotypes, generation probabilities were lower than among those shared by all four donors. Naive subsets generally exceeded memory subsets in estimated richness.

V shed 2 bases and J shed 4 bases, with 8 bases lying between them. Germline values: CDR1 SGHDN, CDR2 FVKESK. The CDR3 consists of 13 residues. Sequencing used immunoSEQ multiplex PCR; TCRdb keeps in-frame clones, though not all of them. The sample lists approximately 1.5 million clones, approximately 98.5% occurring once. The TCR comes from a man aged 25 to 40 in good health. The chain has TRBV14 and TRBJ1-2; D is unclear. Material for sequencing was naive CD4+ T cells sorted from blood. Subset specified: CD45RA+ positively selected. This CDR3 reads CASSQRDRYGYTF. In DNA form, the CDR3 reads TGTGCCAGCAGCCAACGGGATCGCTATGGCTACACCTTC.